This T cell receptor (beta chain) was captured in a study of OX40 agonist ivuxolimab in advanced cancers. As for the study more broadly: Ivuxolimab was an agonistic, fully human IgG2 monoclonal antibody directed against OX40 (CD134), a costimulatory receptor. Intravenous ivuxolimab was administered to patients every 2 weeks at six dose levels: 0.01, 0.1, 0.3, 1.5, 3 and 10 mg/kg. Of the approximately 50 dose-escalation patients, hepatocellular carcinoma was present in about 19, melanoma in around 15, renal cell carcinoma in 9 and head and neck cancer in 9. In the dose-escalation cohort, approximately 83% of patients were male, and the mean age was 60 years with a range of roughly 23 to 79. Patients were allowed to have had prior anti-PD-1, anti-PD-L1 or anti-CTLA-4 therapy, and 30% to 50% of the dose-escalation patients had previously received checkpoint inhibitors. Partial responses occurred in three dose-escalation patients, of whom one had hepatocellular carcinoma and two had cutaneous melanoma. The point of sequencing TCRbeta in the periphery was to test whether ivuxolimab changed TCR sequence diversity and drove clonal T-cell expansion. The paper describes the monotherapy dose-escalation part (N ≈ 49 patients) of the phase I trial of ivuxolimab.

Patients with autoimmune disease history or receiving systemic immunosuppression were excluded from the trial. Peripheral blood for TCR sequencing was collected from all dose cohorts at baseline, on cycle 4 day 1, and on cycle 7 day 1. Samples came from an open-label, multicenter, first-in-human phase I dose-escalation trial of ivuxolimab. Adults with locally advanced or metastatic head and neck squamous cell, hepatocellular, melanoma or renal cell carcinoma were enrolled in the trial. Before TCR sequencing, CD4+ and CD8+ T cells were separately sorted from peripheral blood. To sequence the TCRbeta CDR3 region, genomic DNA was isolated from the sorted cells. TCRbeta CDR3 regions were sequenced using the immunoSEQ Assay. TCRdb mirrors the immuneACCESS table, restricted to in-frame sequences. Some clones are absent from its copies; in checked studies, under half trace to an unresolved V gene, and the reason for the others is unknown. This sample has some 66,000 clones in its table, and about three quarters of those were observed once. The ten largest clones capture roughly 1.5% of the sample.

The study at large found these results: Low levels of normalized T-cell clonal expansion were also shown by some nonresponding patients. In partial responders in the 0.1-3.0 mg/kg groups, normalized peripheral clonal expansion was found to be among the lowest, especially among CD8+ T cells. After ivuxolimab, CD8+ T cells had more expanded clones than CD4+ T cells on average. The antigen specificity of the clonally expanded peripheral T cells was not determined. At doses of 0.1 to 3.0 mg/kg, clonal expansion of both CD4+ and CD8+ blood T cells was observed from baseline to week 6.

Trimming takes 4 bases off V and 1 base off J; junction bases not matched to a gene: 6. The CDR3, from cysteine to phenylalanine, totals 15 residues. Solely the CDR3 DNA is kept, with 45 bases framed from the first base. The germline V gene (reference sequence) supplies CDR1 LNHDA and CDR2 SQIVND. Of note for this clone: Its antigen has not been determined. Nothing much larger sits one base from this clone, and base qualities are not available.

The chain is encoded by TRBV19 joined to TRBJ1-1, with 7 bases aligning to TRBD1. The sequences come from CD4+ or CD8+ T cells sorted from blood, collected in a trial of the OX40 agonist ivuxolimab. This sequence was found in an adult with an advanced solid tumor such as melanoma, head and neck, liver or kidney cancer. The DNA sequence is as follows: TGTGCCAGTAGTACGACAGGGCTTAAGAACACTGAAGCTTTCTTT. Its translation is CASSTTGLKNTEAFF.